This is a list of T cell receptor beta chains from one sample in a study of shared clonotypes between healthy human individuals. Measured with immunoSEQ multiplex PCR; TCRdb has only the in-frame clones, and not every one. The data show approximately 1.5 million clones, with roughly 98% seen just once and roughly 0.45% held by the top ten. The sequencing input was naive CD4+ T cells sorted from blood. These receptors were collected from a man aged 30 to 45 in good health. Both conserved end residues are part of each CDR3. Fields, in order: D gene, clone size, V gene, J gene, CDR3 DNA, CDR3 protein. A D gene is named only where the DNA matches it firmly. Clone sizes are given selectively: once, few, many, or a class where the clone is expanded.

>-|-|TRBV9|TRBJ2-1
TGTGCCAGCGCCGATCCGGGACAGCAGTTCTTC
CASADPGQQFF
>TRBD2|once|TRBV2|TRBJ2-3
TGTGCCAGCTCCGAGTTACTAGCGAATACGCAGTATTTT
CASSELLANTQYF
>TRBD2|-|TRBV29-1|TRBJ2-3
TGCAGCGTTGGCCCAGCGGGAGGGGCAGATACGCAGTATTTT
CSVGPAGGADTQYF
>-|-|TRBV28|TRBJ1-4
TGTGCCAGCTCCTCCGGTGCAACTAATGAAAAACTGTTTTTT
CASSSGATNEKLFF
>-|-|TRBV7-9|TRBJ2-4
TGTGCCAGCACAATGGGTTCCAACAAAAACATTCAGTACTTC
CASTMGSNKNIQYF
>-|once|TRBV13|TRBJ2-7
TGTGCCAGCAGCTTAATCACCGGCCAGAAAAGTTTGGGTTACGAGCAGTACTTC
CASSLITGQKSLGYEQYF
>-|-|TRBV4-1|TRBJ2-3
TGCGCCAGCGGAACAGGGGGCGCGTCGGGAGGGCAGACAGATACGCAGTATTTT
CASGTGGASGGQTDTQYF
>TRBD1|-|TRBV9|TRBJ2-1
TGTGCCAGCAGCTCCCGCCGTAACAGACAGGGGAGGTATGAGCAGTTCTTC
CASSSRRNRQGRYEQFF
>TRBD2|-|TRBV7-8|TRBJ2-5
TGTGCCAGCAGCGGATCGGGACTACCTTCGGAGACCCAGTACTTC
CASSGSGLPSETQYF
>-|-|TRBV27|TRBJ1-1
TGTGCCACGAAGGGCTTCCCGACGGGGCGCTTGAACACTGAAGCTTTCTTT
CATKGFPTGRLNTEAFF
>-|-|TRBV7-2|TRBJ2-2
TGTGCCAGCAGCTTAATTGCGGGGATGGGCGGGGAGCTGTTTTTT
CASSLIAGMGGELFF
>TRBD2|-|TRBV6-5|TRBJ2-7
TGTGCCAGCAGTCACGTCCGGACTAGCGGATACGAGCAGTACTTC
CASSHVRTSGYEQYF
>TRBD2|-|TRBV4-2|TRBJ2-1
TGTGCCAGCAGCCAAGTAGACTCCGCTAGCGGGAGGTACAATGAGCAGTTCTTC
CASSQVDSASGRYNEQFF
>-|-|TRBV18|TRBJ2-7
TGTGCCAGCTCACCTTTACATGGCTCGGCCTACGAGCAGTACTTC
CASSPLHGSAYEQYF
>TRBD2|-|TRBV15|TRBJ2-1
TGTGCCACCAGCAGAGATCAACGGGACACCCATAGCGGGAGCTCCTACAATGAGCAGTTCTTC
CATSRDQRDTHSGSSYNEQFF
>TRBD1|-|TRBV7-9|TRBJ1-1
TGTGCCAGCAGCTCGACAGGGGGCAGGGAAACTGAAGCTTTCTTT
CASSSTGGRETEAFF
>-|-|TRBV30|TRBJ2-7
TGTGCCTGGAGTCGAGGGGGTTTTTACGAGCAGTACTTC
CAWSRGGFYEQYF
>-|-|TRBV10-3|TRBJ1-5
TGTGCCATCAGTGAGTCCAAGCCCCAGCATTTT
CAISESKPQHF
>-|-|TRBV30|TRBJ2-7
TGTGCCTGGAGGACCGGGTACGAGCAGTACTTC
CAWRTGYEQYF
>TRBD2|-|TRBV4-3|TRBJ2-3
TGCGCCAGCAGCGTTAGCGGGAGGGCCCCAGATACGCAGTATTTT
CASSVSGRAPDTQYF
>TRBD1|-|TRBV5-6|TRBJ2-7
TGTGCCAGCAGGGGACAGGCGTACTCCTACGAGCAGTACTTC
CASRGQAYSYEQYF
>TRBD1|-|TRBV7-9|TRBJ2-7
TGTGCCAGCAGCCCCAGGGGGTCCGACGAGCAGTACTTC
CASSPRGSDEQYF
>-|-|TRBV27|TRBJ1-2
TGTGCCAGCAGTTTTCTCCCGGGGACCGACTATGGCTACACCTTC
CASSFLPGTDYGYTF
>-|-|TRBV9|TRBJ2-2
TGTGCCAGCAGCGTAGGGCCCAGGGGAGGTACCGGGGAGCTGTTTTTT
CASSVGPRGGTGELFF
>TRBD2|-|TRBV5-5|TRBJ2-3
TGTGCCAGCAGCCCGGGGCCTAGCGGGAGGTTCGCAGATACGCAGTATTTT
CASSPGPSGRFADTQYF
>-|-|TRBV28|TRBJ2-5
TGTGCCAGCAGCCCTATGGGCCCCACTGGGGGTCGTGGAGAGACCCAGTACTTC
CASSPMGPTGGRGETQYF
>-|-|TRBV10-3|TRBJ1-5
TGTGCCACAGAGGACGGTTATAGCAATCAGCCCCAGCATTTT
CATEDGYSNQPQHF